This TCR beta chain was retrieved from a study of response to subunit inactivated influenza vaccine. Study-level points and caveats: Authors proposed each seasonal influenza vaccination draws in few new T cells.

This clonotype has more than one count but fewer than ten. Its antigen is unidentified. Germline V gives CDR1 SGHAT, CDR2 FQNNGV. Trimming stripped 3 bases from V and 0 bases from J, with 12 bases between. The CDR3 runs to 16 residues. TCRdb redid the calling of the RT-PCR reads with MiXCR, one entry per CDR3 protein. The data hold 530,000 or so distinct CDR3 sequences, with 12% observed a single time. This sample comprised PBMCs from blood, obtained on the day of vaccination. This TCR was recovered from a man in his forties or fifties who received an inactivated influenza vaccine. The V and J genes are TRBV11-2 and TRBJ1-3; the D gene is possibly TRBD1 (5 bases). The CDR3 coding sequence is TGTGCCAGCAGCTTGGGCAGGGTCGACTCTGGAAACACCATATATTTT. This encodes CASSLGRVDSGNTIYF.